The 10 T cell receptor beta chains reported below all come from one sample, sequenced in a study of CD8 T cells in ankylosing spondylitis. TCRdb reprocessed the 5' RACE reads via MiXCR and lists one record per CDR3 protein. Found here are about 310,000 distinct CDR3 sequences, less than 25% of them singletons; the top ten hold 3% to 4%. Sample: blood, either unsorted or a sorted T cell fraction (not recorded which). The receptor set was obtained from a female donor with ankylosing spondylitis or in good health (not recorded which).

This clonotype was counted between two and nine times. The V gene is TRBV7-9, the J gene TRBJ1-2; D possibly corresponds to TRBD1 (5 bases). Deletions cut 0 bases from V and 2 bases from J, with 16 bases between. The CDR3 is made up of 17 amino acids. Looked up from germline, CDR1 is SEHNR and CDR2 is FQNEAQ (reference sequence). The CDR3 protein is CASSLAGTARSNYGYTF. In nucleotides, the CDR3 is TGTGCCAGCAGCTTAGCTGGGACCGCCAGGTCGAACTATGGCTACACCTTC.

This chain joins TRBV6-6 and TRBJ1-1, with a tentative D call TRBD1 (6 bases). Germline CDR1 reads MNHNY; CDR2 reads SVGAGI (reference sequence). Trimming removed 5 bases from V and 8 bases from J, with 12 bases in between. The CDR3 sequence is 12 residues long. The CDR3 loop reads CASSPHRDEAFF. The CDR3 nucleotides are TGTGCCAGCAGTCCCCACAGGGACGAAGCTTTCTTT.

This clonotype appeared a few times. V is TRBV6-2 or TRBV6-3 and J is TRBJ1-2; D not certain. Trimming shortened V by 7 bases and J by 2 bases, and 14 bases separated the two germline ends. There are 14 residues in the CDR3. Germline V lookup: CDR1 MNHEY, CDR2 SVGEGT. The CDR3 is CASTVDGPNYGYTF. CDR3 nucleotides: TGTGCCAGCACTGTAGACGGGCCCAACTATGGCTACACCTTC.

The CDR3 DNA reads as TGTGCCTGGAGTGTCAGGGGGCGACTGCCCCTCCAAGAGACCCAGTACTTC. This gives the protein CAWSVRGRLPLQETQYF. The chain carries TRBV30 and TRBJ2-5; TRBD1 matches at 8 bases. V lost 0 bases to trimming and J lost 1 base; unmatched junction nucleotides: 10. This CDR3 is built from 17 residues. In germline, CDR1 is GTSNPN, CDR2 SVGIG (reference sequence).

Many counts were recorded for this clonotype. The rearrangement links TRBV20-1 to TRBJ2-2; D is possibly TRBD1 or TRBD2 (5 bases each). With 0 bases removed from V and 4 bases from J, the gap between germline ends came to 15 bases. The CDR3 runs 16 residues. Per the germline V gene, CDR1 is DFQATT and CDR2 is SNEGSKA (reference sequence). The CDR3 reads CSARDPGRESTGELFF. CDR3 sequence (DNA): TGCAGTGCTAGAGATCCGGGCAGGGAGTCCACCGGGGAGCTGTTTTTT.

This clonotype was picked up one time. J is TRBJ1-6 and V is TRBV6-1; no firm D call. V lost 5 bases to trimming and J lost 9 bases, with 14 bases between them. CDR1 is MNHNS and CDR2 is SASEGT in the germline V gene. The CDR3 extends over 14 amino acids. CDR3 residues: CASSNVRVSSPLHF. The CDR3, as DNA: TGTGCCAGCAGTAATGTCAGAGTATCTTCACCCCTCCACTTT.

This clonotype was recorded a few times. The chain is built from TRBV5-1 and TRBJ2-7; D possibly corresponds to TRBD2 (5 bases). V was cut by 4 bases and J by 2 bases, with 13 bases left in between. The germline V gene encodes CDR1 SGHRS and CDR2 YFSETQ. There are 14 residues in the CDR3. The CDR3 DNA sequence: TGCGCCAGCAGCAGCGGACTTAGCCCCTACGAGCAGTACTTC. Amino acid sequence: CASSSGLSPYEQYF.

The table lists this clonotype with a few counts. The chain is built from TRBV12-3 or TRBV12-4 and TRBJ2-1; the D is unclear. Trimming pared 2 bases from V and 4 bases from J, leaving 15 bases between. The CDR3 length is 16 residues. The CDR3 nucleotides read TGTGCCAGCAGTTTACCTGGCAGGTTCCTTTACAATGAGCAGTTCTTC. Translated: CASSLPGRFLYNEQFF.

The V gene is TRBV7-2, the J gene TRBJ2-3, with unresolved D. From germline, CDR1 is SGHTA and CDR2 FQGNSA. With 3 bases removed from V and 0 bases from J, the gap between germline ends came to 10 bases. CDR3 length: 15 amino acids. The CDR3 loop is CASSFRAGSTDTQYF. In nucleotides, the CDR3 is TGTGCCAGCAGCTTCCGGGCAGGTAGCACAGATACGCAGTATTTT. Supplemented by reference TRBV7-2 and TRBJ2-3, the full variable domain reads GAGVSQSPSNKVTEKGKDVELRCDPISGHTALYWYRQSLGQGLEFLIYFQGNSAPDKSGLPSDRFSAERTGGSVSTLTIQRTQQEDSAVYLCASSFRAGSTDTQYFGPGTRLTVL.

The table lists this clonotype with a few counts. V gene TRBV6-2 or TRBV6-3 combines with J gene TRBJ1-5, with D unresolved. The CDR3 length is 13 residues. CDR1 MNHEY and CDR2 SVGEGT come from the germline V gene. Deletions cut 5 bases from V and 5 bases from J, with 10 bases between. In DNA, the CDR3 is TGTGCCAGCAGTAGTGGGATCTATCAGCCCCAGCATTTT. Translation: CASSSGIYQPQHF.